Each of the 23 T cell receptor beta chains below was sequenced from the same sample in a study of CD8 T cells in Susac syndrome. Random hexamers were used to reverse transcribe the RNA input (about 0.45 to 1 ug). TCRdb reprocessed the immunoSEQ multiplex PCR reads with MiXCR, giving one entry per CDR3 protein. The sample has over 300,000 distinct CDR3 sequences; around 92% are singletons. The sample was CD4+ T cells from PBMCs. The source is a human donor with multiple sclerosis.

This clonotype has a single count. The J gene is TRBJ2-7, the V gene TRBV5-1; possibly TRBD1 for D (5 bases). CDR1 and CDR2 from the germline V gene are SGHRS and YFSETQ. The CDR3 loop spans 14 amino acids. V lost 4 bases to trimming and J lost 7 bases, with 18 bases between them. The CDR3 region has the DNA TGCGCCAGCAGCCCGGACACCTCAAGGGGAGAGCAGTACTTC. Its protein is CASSPDTSRGEQYF. The full variable domain, with the rest looked up from reference TRBV5-1 and TRBJ2-7, is KAGVTQTPRYLIKTRGQQVTLSCSPISGHRSVSWYQQTPGQGLQFLFEYFSETQRNKGNFPGRFSGRQFSNSRSEMNVSTLELGDSALYLCASSPDTSRGEQYFGPGTRLTVT.

The genes are TRBV4-1 and TRBJ2-2; D uncertain. The CDR3 is made up of 16 amino acids. Looked up from germline, CDR1 is MGHRA and CDR2 is YSYEKL. Trimming stripped 1 base from V and 2 bases from J, with 11 bases between. The CDR3 coding sequence is TGCGCCAGCAGCCAAGTCCCCCGGTCCAACACCGGGGAGCTGTTTTTT. This sequence encodes CASSQVPRSNTGELFF.

The chain carries TRBV11-2 and TRBJ2-7; 7 nucleotides line up with TRBD2. This CDR3 has 16 amino acids. Germline CDR1 and CDR2: SGHAT and FQNNGV. The V segment lost 5 bases and the J segment 4 bases; nucleotides outside the gene matches: 14. In nucleotides, the CDR3 is TGTGCCAGCAGCCCCCAGGCGGGAGCGGGTCGTTACGAGCAGTACTTC. Its protein is CASSPQAGAGRYEQYF.

The chain recombines TRBV3-1 with TRBJ2-3; 8 bases map to TRBD2. Germline values: CDR1 LGHDT, CDR2 YNNKEL (reference sequence). V lost 4 bases to trimming and J lost 4 bases; unmatched junction nucleotides: 7. The CDR3 length is 15 residues. The CDR3, as DNA: TGTGCCAGCAGCCCTCCGGGACTAGGGGCAGATACGCAGTATTTT. It translates to CASSPPGLGADTQYF.

The genes are TRBV18 and TRBJ2-3, with D maybe TRBD1 (6 bases). Trimming pared 6 bases from V and 0 bases from J, leaving 13 bases between. The CDR3 consists of 15 residues. Germline loops: CDR1 KGHSH, CDR2 LQKENI. The CDR3, as DNA: TGTGCCAGCTCGGGGACATTTACTAGCACAGATACGCAGTATTTT. This sequence encodes CASSGTFTSTDTQYF. The variable domain in full, completed from reference TRBV18 and TRBJ2-3, reads NAGVMQNPRHLVRRRGQEARLRCSPMKGHSHVYWYRQLPEEGLKFMVYLQKENIIDESGMPKERFSAEFPKEGPSILRIQQVVRGDSAAYFCASSGTFTSTDTQYFGPGTRLTVL.

The rearrangement uses TRBV20-1 and TRBJ2-7; the match to TRBD1 covers 9 bases. J lost 2 bases, V lost 3 bases, and 5 bases had no gene match. The CDR3 is made up of 14 amino acids. The germline V gene has CDR1 DFQATT and CDR2 SNEGSKA (reference sequence). The CDR3 nucleotides are TGCAGTGCTAGCCTGGGACAGGGTGCCTACGAGCAGTACTTC. Protein: CSASLGQGAYEQYF.

This clonotype appeared a single time. The rearrangement uses TRBV30 and TRBJ2-3, with a possible D match to TRBD2 (5 bases). Deletions cut 0 bases from V and 11 bases from J, with 12 bases between. The CDR3 spans 12 residues. CDR1 GTSNPN and CDR2 SVGIG come from the germline V gene (reference sequence). CDR3 coding DNA: TGTGCCTGGAGTGTCGAGGGAATAGGGCAGTATTTT. Translated, it gives CAWSVEGIGQYF.

This chain uses TRBV30 with TRBJ1-5; D is undetermined. V lost 1 base and J lost 6, with 13 bases in between. This CDR3 region has 14 residues. Germline V lookup: CDR1 GTSNPN, CDR2 SVGIG (reference sequence). CDR3 region: CAWSEQSLGQPQHF. CDR3 nucleotide sequence: TGTGCCTGGAGTGAACAGTCCTTGGGTCAGCCCCAGCATTTT.

The chain couples TRBV6-2 or TRBV6-3 to TRBJ2-6, with D perhaps TRBD1 (6 bases). CDR1 and CDR2 from the germline V gene are MNHEY and SVGEGT. This CDR3 spans 16 amino acids. Trimming removed 6 bases at V and 4 bases at J, with 16 bases between. Written as DNA, the CDR3 is TGTGCCAGCAGCCTACGGACAGTTTCAGGGGCCAACGTCCTGACTTTC. Amino acid sequence: CASSLRTVSGANVLTF.

The J gene is TRBJ2-3, the V gene TRBV9; D assignment may be TRBD1 or TRBD2 (6 bases each). Looked up from germline, CDR1 is SGDLS and CDR2 is YYNGEE. Trimming cost V 3 bases and J 2 bases, with 10 bases left between them. The CDR3 runs to 14 residues. CDR3 DNA sequence: TGTGCCAGCAGCGGAACGGGGGCCACAGATACGCAGTATTTT. This gives the protein CASSGTGATDTQYF. Drawing the rest from reference TRBV9 and TRBJ2-3, the complete variable domain is DSGVTQTPKHLITATGQRVTLRCSPRSGDLSVYWYQQSLDQGLQFLIQYYNGEERAKGNILERFSAQQFPDLHSELNLSSLELGDSALYFCASSGTGATDTQYFGPGTRLTVL.

V is TRBV29-1 and J is TRBJ2-5; no clear D gene. The germline gives CDR1 SQVTM, CDR2 ANQGSEA. The CDR3 spans 12 residues. Trimming cost V 6 bases and J 0 bases, with 8 bases left between them. In DNA form, the CDR3 reads TGCAGCGTGCTCACGTACCAAGAGACCCAGTACTTC. This translates into CSVLTYQETQYF.

The chain employs TRBV2 and TRBJ2-3; D unclear. The CDR3 sequence is 14 residues long. The V and J ends lost 5 bases and 4 bases respectively, with 13 bases between them. From germline, CDR1 is SNHLY and CDR2 FYNNEI. CDR3 amino acids: CASSLLTASDTQYF. For the CDR3, the DNA is TGTGCCAGCAGTCTCCTGACGGCGTCAGATACGCAGTATTTT.

Remarks on this clonotype: Mismatch with germline at one junction end may stem from a read error. The rearrangement links TRBV29-1 to TRBJ1-2; weak D call: TRBD1 (6 bases). The length of the CDR3 is 14 residues. In germline, CDR1 is SQVTM, CDR2 ANQGSEA. CDR3 region: CSAEPGQSPYGYTF. The CDR3 DNA reads TGCAGCGCTGAACCGGGACAAAGTCCCTATGGCTACACCTTC.

The gene calls are TRBV5-1 and TRBJ2-5; the D gene is possibly TRBD1 (6 bases). Trimming stripped 0 bases from V and 1 base from J, with 16 bases between. Germline V lookup: CDR1 SGHRS, CDR2 YFSETQ. There are 17 residues in the CDR3. CDR3 DNA sequence: TGCGCCAGCAGCTTGGTTGGGGGCAGTTACACCCAAGAGACCCAGTACTTC. Residues: CASSLVGGSYTQETQYF. Full variable domain (remainder filled in from reference TRBV5-1 and TRBJ2-5): KAGVTQTPRYLIKTRGQQVTLSCSPISGHRSVSWYQQTPGQGLQFLFEYFSETQRNKGNFPGRFSGRQFSNSRSEMNVSTLELGDSALYLCASSLVGGSYTQETQYFGPGTRLLVL.

J is TRBJ1-1 and V is TRBV27; 7 bases map to TRBD1. CDR1 is MNHEY, CDR2 SMNVEV, per germline (reference sequence). Trimming cost V 1 base and J 1 base; bases outside gene matches: 3. CDR3 length: 15 amino acids. This CDR3 is CASSLLGTANTEAFF. The CDR3, as DNA: TGTGCCAGCAGTTTATTGGGGACAGCGAACACTGAAGCTTTCTTT.

The rearrangement joins TRBV6-2 or TRBV6-3 to TRBJ1-2; 10 bases match TRBD1. CDR1 and CDR2 from the germline V gene are MNHEY and SVGEGT. Trimming removed 0 bases from V and 5 bases from J; junction bases left unmatched: 9. This CDR3 is 17 amino acids long. Here the CDR3 reads CASSYSGTGAGGYGYTF. The CDR3 nucleotides read TGTGCCAGCAGTTACTCCGGGACAGGGGCCGGAGGATATGGCTACACCTTC.

V is TRBV20-1 and J is TRBJ2-6; D unresolved. V lost 3 bases, J lost 0 bases, and 9 bases lay in between. CDR1 is DFQATT, CDR2 SNEGSKA, per germline (reference sequence). The CDR3 covers 15 residues. CDR3 sequence reads: CSASFGGSGANVLTF. The CDR3 DNA follows: TGCAGTGCTAGTTTTGGCGGCTCTGGGGCCAACGTCCTGACTTTC.

This clonotype showed up just once. This rearrangement joins TRBV20-1 to TRBJ1-2; TRBD1 agrees at 7 bases. This CDR3 spans 14 amino acids. Looked up from germline, CDR1 is DFQATT and CDR2 is SNEGSKA (reference sequence). J gave up 8 bases and V 3 bases, and 12 bases lay outside the gene matches. CDR3 DNA: TGCAGTGCTAGGCCGGGACAGCCACCTCGGGGCTACACCTTC. Protein: CSARPGQPPRGYTF.

This clonotype showed up just a few times. The chain uses TRBV2 and TRBJ2-3; no definite D call. The germline V and J ends were trimmed by 6 bases and 2 bases, with 6 bases remaining between them. The length of the CDR3 is 12 residues. CDR1 and CDR2 from the germline V gene are SNHLY and FYNNEI. Written as DNA, the CDR3 is TGTGCCAGCAGGGACGACACAGATACGCAGTATTTT. This codes for CASRDDTDTQYF.

This chain connects TRBV5-1 to TRBJ1-4, with 9 nucleotides matching TRBD1. J lost 7 bases, V lost 1 base, and 5 bases had no gene match. There are 15 residues in the CDR3. CDR1 is SGHRS and CDR2 is YFSETQ in the germline V gene. The CDR3 spells CASSLTGQGFEKLFF. The CDR3 nucleotides read TGCGCCAGCAGCTTGACCGGACAGGGGTTTGAAAAACTGTTTTTT.

This clonotype appeared a single time. CDR3 in amino acids: CASSIKGKGNTIYF. The CDR3 DNA reads TGTGCCAGTAGTATAAAGGGGAAAGGAAACACCATATATTTT. This chain joins TRBV19 and TRBJ1-3, with a weak D call TRBD1 (5 bases). The CDR3 sequence is 14 residues long. The ends were cut back, 2 bases at V and 4 bases at J, with 9 bases in the middle. The germline CDR1 and CDR2 sequences are LNHDA and SQIVND (reference sequence).

V gene TRBV11-2 combines with J gene TRBJ2-4; the match to TRBD1 covers 7 bases. V shed 3 bases and J 7 bases; nucleotides not matched to a gene: 9. The CDR3 covers 15 residues. CDR1 is SGHAT and CDR2 is FQNNGV in the germline V gene. The DNA of the CDR3 is TGTGCCAGCAGCTTGGGACAGCGCACAATGAACATTCAGTACTTC. This sequence encodes CASSLGQRTMNIQYF.

The chain recombines TRBV9 with TRBJ1-2; D is perhaps TRBD1 (5 bases). V shed 2 bases and J shed 6 bases, with 20 bases lying between them. Germline CDR1 reads SGDLS; CDR2 reads YYNGEE. The CDR3 loop spans 16 amino acids. As DNA, the CDR3 is TGTGCCAGCAGCGTCGGGGGGAGGGGTGGCACGGATGGCTACACCTTC. Residues: CASSVGGRGGTDGYTF.